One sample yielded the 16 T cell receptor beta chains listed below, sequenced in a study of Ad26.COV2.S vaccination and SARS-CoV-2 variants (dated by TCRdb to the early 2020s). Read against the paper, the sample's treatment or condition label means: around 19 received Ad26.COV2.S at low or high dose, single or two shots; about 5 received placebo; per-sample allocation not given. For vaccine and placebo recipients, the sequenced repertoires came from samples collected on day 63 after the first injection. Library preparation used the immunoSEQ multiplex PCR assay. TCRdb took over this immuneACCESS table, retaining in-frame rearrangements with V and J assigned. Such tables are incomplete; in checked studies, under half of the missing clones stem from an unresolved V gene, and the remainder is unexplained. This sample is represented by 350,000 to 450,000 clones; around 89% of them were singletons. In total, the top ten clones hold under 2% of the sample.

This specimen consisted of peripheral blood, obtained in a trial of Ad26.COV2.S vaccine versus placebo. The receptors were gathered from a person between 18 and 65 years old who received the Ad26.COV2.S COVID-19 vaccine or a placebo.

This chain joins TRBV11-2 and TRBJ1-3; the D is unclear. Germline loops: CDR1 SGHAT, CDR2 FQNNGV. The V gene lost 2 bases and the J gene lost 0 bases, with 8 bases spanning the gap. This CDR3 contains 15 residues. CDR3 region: CASSLSDFSGNTIYF. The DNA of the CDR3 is TGTGCCAGCAGCTTATCCGATTTCTCTGGAAACACCATATATTTT.

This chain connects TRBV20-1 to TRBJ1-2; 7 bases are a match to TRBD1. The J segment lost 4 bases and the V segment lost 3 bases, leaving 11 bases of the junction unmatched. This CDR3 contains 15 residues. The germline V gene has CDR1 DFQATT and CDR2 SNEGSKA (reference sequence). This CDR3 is CSASTPGQTSYGYTF. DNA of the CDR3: TGCAGTGCTAGTACCCCGGGACAGACGTCCTATGGCTACACCTTC.

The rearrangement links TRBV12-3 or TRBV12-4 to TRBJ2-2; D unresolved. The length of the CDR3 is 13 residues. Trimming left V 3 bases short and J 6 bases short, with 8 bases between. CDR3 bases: TGTGCCAGCAGTTTGGGGATGTCCGGGGAGCTGTTTTTT. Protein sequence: CASSLGMSGELFF.

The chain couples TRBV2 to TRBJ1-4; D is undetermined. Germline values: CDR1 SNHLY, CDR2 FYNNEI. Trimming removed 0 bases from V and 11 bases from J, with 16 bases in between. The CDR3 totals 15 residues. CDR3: CASSEADSTPLKLFF. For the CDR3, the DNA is TGTGCCAGCAGTGAAGCGGACTCGACCCCGTTGAAACTGTTTTTT.

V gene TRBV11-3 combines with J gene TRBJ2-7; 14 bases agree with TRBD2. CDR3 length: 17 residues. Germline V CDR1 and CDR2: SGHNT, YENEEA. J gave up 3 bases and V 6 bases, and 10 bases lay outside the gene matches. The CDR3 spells CASSTSGLAGGLYEQYF. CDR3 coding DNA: TGTGCCAGCAGTACTTCTGGACTAGCGGGAGGACTCTACGAGCAGTACTTC.

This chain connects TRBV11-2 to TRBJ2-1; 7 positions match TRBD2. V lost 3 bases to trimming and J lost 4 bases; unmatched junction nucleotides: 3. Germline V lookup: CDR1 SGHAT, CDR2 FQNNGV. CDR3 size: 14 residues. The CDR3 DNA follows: TGTGCCAGCAGCTTGGCGGGGGTTTACAATGAGCAGTTCTTC. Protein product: CASSLAGVYNEQFF. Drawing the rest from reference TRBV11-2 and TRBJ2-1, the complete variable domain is EAGVAQSPRYKIIEKRQSVAFWCNPISGHATLYWYQQILGQGPKLLIQFQNNGVVDDSQLPKDRFSAERLKGVDSTLKIQPAKLEDSAVYLCASSLAGVYNEQFFGPGTRLTVL.

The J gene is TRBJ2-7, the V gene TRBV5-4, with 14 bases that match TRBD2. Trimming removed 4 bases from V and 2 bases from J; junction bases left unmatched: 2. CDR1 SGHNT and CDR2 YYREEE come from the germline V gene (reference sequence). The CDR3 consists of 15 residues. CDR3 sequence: CASSPGLAGAYEQYF. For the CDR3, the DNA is TGTGCCAGCAGCCCGGGACTAGCGGGAGCCTACGAGCAGTACTTC.

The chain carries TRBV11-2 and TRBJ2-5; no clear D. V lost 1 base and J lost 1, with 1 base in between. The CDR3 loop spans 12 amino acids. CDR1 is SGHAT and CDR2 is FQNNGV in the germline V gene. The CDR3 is CASSLAQETQYF. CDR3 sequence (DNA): TGTGCCAGCAGCTTAGCCCAAGAGACCCAGTACTTC.

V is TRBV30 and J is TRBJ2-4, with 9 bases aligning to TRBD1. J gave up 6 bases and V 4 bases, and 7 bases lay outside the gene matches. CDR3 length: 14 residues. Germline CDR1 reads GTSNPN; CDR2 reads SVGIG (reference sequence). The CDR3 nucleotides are TGTGCCTGGACCATGGGACAGGGCCTAAACATTCAGTACTTC. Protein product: CAWTMGQGLNIQYF.

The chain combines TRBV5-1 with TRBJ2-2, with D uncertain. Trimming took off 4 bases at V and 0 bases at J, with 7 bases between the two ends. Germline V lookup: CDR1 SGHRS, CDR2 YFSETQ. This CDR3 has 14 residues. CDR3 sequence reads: CASSLTTNTGELFF. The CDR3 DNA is TGCGCCAGCAGCCTCACAACGAACACCGGGGAGCTGTTTTTT.

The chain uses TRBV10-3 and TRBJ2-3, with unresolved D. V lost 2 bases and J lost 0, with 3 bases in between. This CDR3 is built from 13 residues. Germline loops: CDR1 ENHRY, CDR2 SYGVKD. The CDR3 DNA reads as TGTGCCATCAGTGAGCAGAGCACAGATACGCAGTATTTT. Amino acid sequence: CAISEQSTDTQYF.

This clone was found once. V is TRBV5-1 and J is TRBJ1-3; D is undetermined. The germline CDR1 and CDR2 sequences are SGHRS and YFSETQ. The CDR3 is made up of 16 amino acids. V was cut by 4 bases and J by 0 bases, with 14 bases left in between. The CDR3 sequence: CASSPRGYFSGNTIYF. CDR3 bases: TGCGCCAGCAGCCCCCGCGGCTATTTCTCTGGAAACACCATATATTTT. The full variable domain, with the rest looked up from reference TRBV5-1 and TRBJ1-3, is KAGVTQTPRYLIKTRGQQVTLSCSPISGHRSVSWYQQTPGQGLQFLFEYFSETQRNKGNFPGRFSGRQFSNSRSEMNVSTLELGDSALYLCASSPRGYFSGNTIYFGEGSWLTVV.

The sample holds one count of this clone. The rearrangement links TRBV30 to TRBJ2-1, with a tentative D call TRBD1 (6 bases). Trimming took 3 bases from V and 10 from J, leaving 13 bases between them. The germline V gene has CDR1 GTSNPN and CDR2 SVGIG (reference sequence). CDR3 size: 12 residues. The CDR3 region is CAWSQGLGEQFF. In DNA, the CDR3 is TGTGCCTGGAGCCAGGGGTTGGGAGAGCAGTTCTTC.

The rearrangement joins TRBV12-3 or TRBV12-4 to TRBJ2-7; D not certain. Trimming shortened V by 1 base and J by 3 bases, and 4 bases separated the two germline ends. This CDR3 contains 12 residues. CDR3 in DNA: TGTGCCAGCAGTTTAGAAAACTACGAGCAGTACTTC. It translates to CASSLENYEQYF.

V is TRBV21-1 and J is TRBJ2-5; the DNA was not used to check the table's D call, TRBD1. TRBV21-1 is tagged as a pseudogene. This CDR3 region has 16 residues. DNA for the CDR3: TGTGCCAGCAGCAAATACCCTAGGGGGATCTACGAGACCCAGTACTTC. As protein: CASSKYPRGIYETQYF.

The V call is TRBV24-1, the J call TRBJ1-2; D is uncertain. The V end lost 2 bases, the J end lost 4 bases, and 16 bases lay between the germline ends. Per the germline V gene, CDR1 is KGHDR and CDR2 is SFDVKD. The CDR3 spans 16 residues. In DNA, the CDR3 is TGTGCCACCAGTGATTCTGGTGGGGAGGGCAGCTATGGCTACACCTTC. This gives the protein CATSDSGGEGSYGYTF.